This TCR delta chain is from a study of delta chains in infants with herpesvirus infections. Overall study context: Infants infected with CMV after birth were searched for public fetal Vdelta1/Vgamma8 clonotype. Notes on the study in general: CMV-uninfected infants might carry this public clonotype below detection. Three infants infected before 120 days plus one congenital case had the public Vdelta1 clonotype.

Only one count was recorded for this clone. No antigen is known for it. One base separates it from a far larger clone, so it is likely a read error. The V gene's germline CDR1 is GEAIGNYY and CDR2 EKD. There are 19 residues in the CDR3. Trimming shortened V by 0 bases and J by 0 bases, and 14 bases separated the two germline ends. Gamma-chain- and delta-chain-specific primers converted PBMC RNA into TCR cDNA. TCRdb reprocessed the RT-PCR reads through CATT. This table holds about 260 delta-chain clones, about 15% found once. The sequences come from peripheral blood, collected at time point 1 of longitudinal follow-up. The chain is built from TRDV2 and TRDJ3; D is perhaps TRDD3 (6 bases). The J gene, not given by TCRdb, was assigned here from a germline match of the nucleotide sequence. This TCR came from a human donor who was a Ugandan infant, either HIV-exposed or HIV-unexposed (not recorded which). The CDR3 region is CACDTWGVFRSWDTRQMFF. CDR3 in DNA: TGTGCCTGTGACACCTGGGGGGTATTCCGCTCCTGGGACACCCGACAGATGTTTTTC.